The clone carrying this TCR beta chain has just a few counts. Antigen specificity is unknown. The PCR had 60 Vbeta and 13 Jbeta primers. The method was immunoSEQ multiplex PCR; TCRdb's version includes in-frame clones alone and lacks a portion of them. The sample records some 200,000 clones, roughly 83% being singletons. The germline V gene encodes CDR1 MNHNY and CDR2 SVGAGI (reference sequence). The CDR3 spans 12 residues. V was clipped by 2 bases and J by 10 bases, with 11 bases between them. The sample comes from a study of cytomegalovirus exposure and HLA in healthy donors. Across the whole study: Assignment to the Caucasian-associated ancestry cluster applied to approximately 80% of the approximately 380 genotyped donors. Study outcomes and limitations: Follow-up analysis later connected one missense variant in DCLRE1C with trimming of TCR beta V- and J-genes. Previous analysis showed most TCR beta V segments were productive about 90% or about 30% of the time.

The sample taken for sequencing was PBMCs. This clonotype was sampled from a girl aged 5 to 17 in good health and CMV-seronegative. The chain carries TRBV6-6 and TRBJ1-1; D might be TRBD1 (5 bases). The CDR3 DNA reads TGTGCCAGCAGTTACGTCGGACAACCAGCTTTCTTT. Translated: CASSYVGQPAFF.